Listed below are T cell receptor beta chains from one sample, sequenced in a study of read filtering for tumor transcriptome and immune sequencing. TCRdb redid the calling of the reads with MiXCR, one entry per CDR3 protein. In the table there are some 19,000 distinct CDR3 sequences, approximately 20% of which are singletons. Sequencing was performed on a population of CD138-negative cells sorted from bone marrow. These receptors were collected from a donor aged 40 or older with multiple myeloma. Both conserved end residues are part of each CDR3. A D gene is named only where the DNA matches it firmly. Size is omitted from some rows. Given values are once, few, many or a class for expanded clones.

J gene,clone size,V gene,D gene,CDR3 DNA,CDR3 protein
TRBJ2-3,-,TRBV2,TRBD2,TGTGCCAGCAGGGAGACTAGCGGGAGAGATACGCAGTATTTT,CASRETSGRDTQYF
TRBJ2-1,many,TRBV15,TRBD1,TGTGCCACCAGCTCGAACAGGGGTCCTCCGCAGTTCTTC,CATSSNRGPPQFF
TRBJ2-3,few,TRBV20-1,TRBD2,TGCAGTGCTCTTCTAGCGGGAGGAGGAGGCACAGATACGCAGTATTTT,CSALLAGGGGTDTQYF
TRBJ2-2,few,TRBV6-5,-,TGTGCCAGCAGACCCACGAACACCGGGGAGCTGTTTTTT,CASRPTNTGELFF
TRBJ2-1,-,TRBV30,TRBD1,TGTGCCTGGAGTTTACCGACAGGGGCCTACAATGGGCAGTTCTTC,CAWSLPTGAYNGQFF
TRBJ1-1,-,TRBV7-2,TRBD1,TGTGCCAGCAGCTCCGGGACAGCATTCACTGAAGCTTTCTTT,CASSSGTAFTEAFF
TRBJ2-3,-,TRBV29-1,TRBD1,TGCAGCGCCGACAGGGCTGATACGCAGTATTTT,CSADRADTQYF
TRBJ1-4,-,TRBV20-1,-,TGCAGTGCCTGGACAGTCGGGGAAAAACTGTTTTTT,CSAWTVGEKLFF
TRBJ2-3,many,TRBV20-1,-,TGCAGTGCAACCGGGACATCCTCACTCACAGATACGCAGTATTTT,CSATGTSSLTDTQYF
TRBJ1-2,few,TRBV29-1,-,TGCAGCGCCGGGGGGGGACCTCACTATGGCTACACCTTC,CSAGGGPHYGYTF
TRBJ1-1,-,TRBV28,-,TGTGCCAGCAGTCCTAATTTGGGGGATCTGAACACTGAAGCTTTCTTT,CASSPNLGDLNTEAFF
TRBJ2-5,few,TRBV6-1,-,TGTGCCAGCAGTGAGGGCTGGGAGACCCAGTACTTC,CASSEGWETQYF
TRBJ2-7,many,TRBV28,-,TGTGCCAGCAGTTTTGGGGGGCATGATGACTACGAGCAGTACTTC,CASSFGGHDDYEQYF
TRBJ2-3,-,TRBV20-1,-,TGCAGTGCTAGAGTGGACCAGGTCACAGATACGCAGTATTTT,CSARVDQVTDTQYF
TRBJ2-3,many,TRBV7-3,-,TGTGCCAGCAGCAACACAGATACGCAGTATTTT,CASSNTDTQYF
TRBJ2-5,many,TRBV29-1,-,TGCAGCGTTGTCCCGTGGGCTTTGGGAGAGACCCAGTACTTC,CSVVPWALGETQYF
TRBJ1-1,medium-sized,TRBV28,-,TGTGCCAGCACCCCCGGAGGCCAGAACACTGAAGCTTTCTTT,CASTPGGQNTEAFF
TRBJ2-3,many,TRBV11-2,-,TGTGCCAGCAGCGTTATCGCGTATACGCAGTATTTT,CASSVIAYTQYF
TRBJ2-7,few,TRBV20-1,-,TGCAGTGCTACCCGTAGCGGAGGGCCCACCTACGAGCAGTACTTC,CSATRSGGPTYEQYF
TRBJ2-3,medium-sized,TRBV29-1,TRBD2,TGCAGCGTTGTTCCTAGCGGGAGTGGCACAGATACGCAGTATTTT,CSVVPSGSGTDTQYF
TRBJ1-5,-,TRBV29-1,-,TGCAGCGTTGGTACGGCGAATCAGCCCCAGCATTTT,CSVGTANQPQHF
TRBJ2-2,many,TRBV7-3,-,TGTGCCAGCAGCGCCCTCGTGTCCACCGGGGAGCTGTTTTTT,CASSALVSTGELFF
TRBJ2-7,many,TRBV28,-,TGTGCCAGCAGTTTGGGCAGGGGTTTTAGGTACGAGCAGTACTTC,CASSLGRGFRYEQYF
TRBJ1-1,many,TRBV3-1,TRBD1,TGTGCCAGCAGCCAAACCTCTCCGGGACAGGGGGAAAGAGGTTTCTTT,CASSQTSPGQGERGFF
TRBJ2-6,many,TRBV5-1,-,TGCGCCAGCAGTTACAGGGTGGCTGGGGCCAACGTCCTGACTTTC,CASSYRVAGANVLTF
TRBJ2-1,-,TRBV28,-,TGTGCCAGCATCCTCTCAGGGAGTGAGCAGTTCTTC,CASILSGSEQFF
TRBJ2-3,few,TRBV14,-,TGTGCCAGCAGCCAAGCGCTAGCAGGCACAGATACGCAGTATTTT,CASSQALAGTDTQYF
TRBJ2-3,few,TRBV28,TRBD2,TGTGCCAGCACCAGATCTAGCGGGCGGTACACAGATACGCAGTATTTT,CASTRSSGRYTDTQYF
TRBJ1-2,-,TRBV19,-,TGTGCCAGTAGCGACGTTGGGCGCGATGGCTACACCTTC,CASSDVGRDGYTF
TRBJ1-1,medium-sized,TRBV7-2,-,TGTGCCAGCAGCTTAGCGGTAGGAGCTGAAGCTTTCTTT,CASSLAVGAEAFF
TRBJ2-5,many,TRBV7-6,-,TGTGCCAGCAGCTTAGCGGGGGAGACCCAGTACTTC,CASSLAGETQYF
TRBJ1-2,-,TRBV10-2,TRBD1,TGCGCCAGCAGTGAGTTTCGACAGGGCTCGAATGGCTACACCTTC,CASSEFRQGSNGYTF
TRBJ2-1,many,TRBV7-3,TRBD2,TGTGCCAGCAGCTTAGAGGGACTAAATGAGCAGTTCTTC,CASSLEGLNEQFF
TRBJ2-1,-,TRBV15,-,TGTGCCACCAGCAGAATTGGTGCGGGAACTATCAATGAGCAGTTCTTC,CATSRIGAGTINEQFF
TRBJ2-3,few,TRBV7-9,-,TGTGCCAGCAGGGAGCCCCTCACAGATACGCAGTATTTT,CASREPLTDTQYF
TRBJ2-5,medium-sized,TRBV27,-,TGTGCCAGCAGTTTGCAGGCCGAGGGAGAGACCCAGTACTTC,CASSLQAEGETQYF
TRBJ1-1,-,TRBV7-8,-,TGTGCCAGCAGCTCATACTACAGGGAGGTGGCTGAAGCTTTCTTT,CASSSYYREVAEAFF
TRBJ2-1,many,TRBV25-1,-,TGTGCCAGCAGTGAATATAGCTTAAATGAGCAGTTCTTC,CASSEYSLNEQFF
TRBJ2-1,-,TRBV29-1,TRBD1,TGCAGCGTGCTAGGGGGCCTCAATGAGCAGTTCTTC,CSVLGGLNEQFF
TRBJ1-4,few,TRBV10-2,TRBD1,TGCGCCAGCACCCACCGGGACAGGGGGGCGAATGAAAAACTGTTTTTT,CASTHRDRGANEKLFF
TRBJ1-1,few,TRBV28,TRBD1,TGTGCCAGCAGTGTACAGGGGAAGACTGAAGCTTTCTTT,CASSVQGKTEAFF
TRBJ2-1,many,TRBV2,TRBD1,TGTGCCAGCAGGTTACGACAGGGCTATGAGCAGTTCTTC,CASRLRQGYEQFF
TRBJ2-7,few,TRBV28,-,TGTGCCAGCAGTTTGGGGACAACTTTCTACTACGAGCAGTACTTC,CASSLGTTFYYEQYF
TRBJ2-3,many,TRBV2,TRBD2,TGTGCCAGCAACATGCTAGCGGGAGAAGGGGGCGATACGCAGTATTTT,CASNMLAGEGGDTQYF
TRBJ2-1,many,TRBV20-1,-,TGCAGTGCTAGACCACTCTCCTACAATGAGCAGTTCTTC,CSARPLSYNEQFF
TRBJ2-1,few,TRBV3-1,-,TGTGCCAGCAGCCAACCGGGGACGTACAATGAGCAGTTCTTC,CASSQPGTYNEQFF
TRBJ2-3,many,TRBV29-1,-,TGCAGCGTTGCGCAGCAGACGCAGTATTTT,CSVAQQTQYF
TRBJ2-1,-,TRBV6-5,TRBD2,TGTGCCAGCGCCCTAAGCGGGGAAGCCTACAGTGAGCAGTTCTTC,CASALSGEAYSEQFF
TRBJ2-7,-,TRBV27,TRBD2,TGTGCCAGCAGTCCAAGGGGTCTAGCGGGGAGCTACGAGCAGTACTTC,CASSPRGLAGSYEQYF
TRBJ2-7,many,TRBV28,-,TGTGCCAGCAGTTCGATTCCCTGGGGCCGGGTCGAGCAGTACTTC,CASSSIPWGRVEQYF
TRBJ2-3,-,TRBV7-9,-,TGTGCCAGCAGCCCCTCAGGGAGCACAGATACGCTGTATTTT,CASSPSGSTDTLYF
TRBJ2-7,once,TRBV6-1,TRBD1,TGTGCCAGCAGTTCCGGGACAGGGGACGAGCAGTACTTC,CASSSGTGDEQYF
TRBJ2-2,many,TRBV29-1,-,TGCAGCGTCCTGAACACCGGGGAGCTGTTTTTT,CSVLNTGELFF
TRBJ2-7,many,TRBV28,-,TGTGCCAGCAGTGGTGGGGGGACGATCTACGAGCAGTACTTC,CASSGGGTIYEQYF
TRBJ2-2,many,TRBV3-1,-,TGTGCCAGCAAGAGCGGACCCACCGGGGAGCTGTTTTTT,CASKSGPTGELFF
TRBJ2-6,medium-sized,TRBV5-1,-,TGCGCCAGCAGCTTGGGACAGCCCTCTGGGGCCAACGTCCTGACTTTC,CASSLGQPSGANVLTF
TRBJ2-7,many,TRBV29-1,TRBD2,TGCAGCGTGACGGGACTAGCGGGGCCTGCGGGGGAGCAGTACTTC,CSVTGLAGPAGEQYF